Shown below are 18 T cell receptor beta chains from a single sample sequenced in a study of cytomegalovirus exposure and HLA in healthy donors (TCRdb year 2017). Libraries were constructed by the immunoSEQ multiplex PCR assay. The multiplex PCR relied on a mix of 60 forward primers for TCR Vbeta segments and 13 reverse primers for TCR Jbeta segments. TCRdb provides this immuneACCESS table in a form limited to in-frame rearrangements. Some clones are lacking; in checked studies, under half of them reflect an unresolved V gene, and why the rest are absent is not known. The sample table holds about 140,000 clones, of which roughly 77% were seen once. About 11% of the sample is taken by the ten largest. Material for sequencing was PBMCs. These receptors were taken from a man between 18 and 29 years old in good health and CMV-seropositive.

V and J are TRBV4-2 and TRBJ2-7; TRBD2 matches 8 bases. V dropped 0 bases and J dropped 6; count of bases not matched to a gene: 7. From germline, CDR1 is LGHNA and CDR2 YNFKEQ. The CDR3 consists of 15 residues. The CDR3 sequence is CASSQDEVAGSEQYF. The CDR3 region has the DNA TGTGCCAGCAGCCAAGACGAGGTAGCGGGAAGCGAGCAGTACTTC.

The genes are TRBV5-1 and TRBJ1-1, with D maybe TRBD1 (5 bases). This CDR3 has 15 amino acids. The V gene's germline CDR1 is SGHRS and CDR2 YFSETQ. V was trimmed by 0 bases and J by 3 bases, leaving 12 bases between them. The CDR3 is CASSLASDSYTEAFF. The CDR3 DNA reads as TGCGCCAGCAGCTTGGCATCAGACAGTTACACTGAAGCTTTCTTT.

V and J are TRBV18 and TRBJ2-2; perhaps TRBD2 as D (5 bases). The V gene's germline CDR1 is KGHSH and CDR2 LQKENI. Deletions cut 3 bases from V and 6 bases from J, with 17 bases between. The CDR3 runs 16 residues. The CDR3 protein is CASSPGSGVEAGELFF. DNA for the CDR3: TGTGCCAGCTCACCGGGAAGCGGAGTCGAGGCCGGGGAGCTGTTTTTT. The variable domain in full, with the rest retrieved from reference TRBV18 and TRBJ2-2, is NAGVMQNPRHLVRRRGQEARLRCSPMKGHSHVYWYRQLPEEGLKFMVYLQKENIIDESGMPKERFSAEFPKEGPSILRIQQVVRGDSAAYFCASSPGSGVEAGELFFGEGSRLTVL.

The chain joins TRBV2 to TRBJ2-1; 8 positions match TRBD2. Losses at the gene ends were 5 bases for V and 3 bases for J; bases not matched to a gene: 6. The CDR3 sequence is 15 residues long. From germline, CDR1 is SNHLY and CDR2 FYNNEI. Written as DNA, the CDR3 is TGTGCCAGCAGTCCTACTAGCGGAAACTACAATGAGCAGTTCTTC. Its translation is CASSPTSGNYNEQFF.

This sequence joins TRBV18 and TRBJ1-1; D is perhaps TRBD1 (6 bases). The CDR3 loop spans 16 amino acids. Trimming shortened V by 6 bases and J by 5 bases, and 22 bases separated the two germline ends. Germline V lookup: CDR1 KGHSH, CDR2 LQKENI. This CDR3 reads CASSERQADLGTEAFF. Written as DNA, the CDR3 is TGTGCCAGCTCGGAACGACAGGCCGATTTGGGAACTGAAGCTTTCTTT. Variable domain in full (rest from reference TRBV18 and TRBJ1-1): NAGVMQNPRHLVRRRGQEARLRCSPMKGHSHVYWYRQLPEEGLKFMVYLQKENIIDESGMPKERFSAEFPKEGPSILRIQQVVRGDSAAYFCASSERQADLGTEAFFGQGTRLTVV.

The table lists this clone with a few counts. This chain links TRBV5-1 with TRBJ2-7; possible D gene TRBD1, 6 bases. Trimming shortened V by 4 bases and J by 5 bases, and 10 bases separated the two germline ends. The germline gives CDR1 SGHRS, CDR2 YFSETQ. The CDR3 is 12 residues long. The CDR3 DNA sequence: TGCGCCAGCAGCCCGACAGGTAACGAGCAGTACTTC. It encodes CASSPTGNEQYF.

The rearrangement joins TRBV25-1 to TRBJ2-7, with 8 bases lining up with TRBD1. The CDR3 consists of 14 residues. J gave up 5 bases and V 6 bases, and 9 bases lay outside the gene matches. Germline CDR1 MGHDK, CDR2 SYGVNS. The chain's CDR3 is CASSKEMTGDEQYF. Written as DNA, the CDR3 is TGTGCCAGCAGCAAAGAAATGACAGGGGACGAGCAGTACTTC.

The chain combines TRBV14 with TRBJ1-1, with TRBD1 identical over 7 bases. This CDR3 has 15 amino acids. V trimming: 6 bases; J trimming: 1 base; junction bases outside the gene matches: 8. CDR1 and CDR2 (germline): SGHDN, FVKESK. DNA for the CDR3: TGTGCCAGCAGACACCTCGGGACAGAGAACACTGAAGCTTTCTTT. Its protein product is CASRHLGTENTEAFF.

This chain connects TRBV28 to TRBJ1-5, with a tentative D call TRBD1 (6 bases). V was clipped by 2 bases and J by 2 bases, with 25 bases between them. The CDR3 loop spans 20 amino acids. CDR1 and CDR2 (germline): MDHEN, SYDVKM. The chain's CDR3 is CASSLISQGQGVFRNQPQHF. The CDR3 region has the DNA TGTGCCAGCAGTTTAATCTCCCAGGGGCAGGGTGTATTCCGCAATCAGCCCCAGCATTTT.

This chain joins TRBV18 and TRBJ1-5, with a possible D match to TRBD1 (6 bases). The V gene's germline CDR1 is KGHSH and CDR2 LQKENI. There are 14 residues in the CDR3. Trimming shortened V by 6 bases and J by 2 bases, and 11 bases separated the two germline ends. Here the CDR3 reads CASSPRQGNQPQHF. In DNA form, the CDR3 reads TGTGCCAGCTCCCCTCGACAGGGCAATCAGCCCCAGCATTTT.

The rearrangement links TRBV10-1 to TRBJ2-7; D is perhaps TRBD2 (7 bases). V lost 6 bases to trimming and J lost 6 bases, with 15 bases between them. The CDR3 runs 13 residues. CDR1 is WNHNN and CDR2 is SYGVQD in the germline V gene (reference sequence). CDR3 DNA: TGCGCCAGCAGCGACGAAAGGGGGGGCGAGCAGTACTTC. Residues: CASSDERGGEQYF.

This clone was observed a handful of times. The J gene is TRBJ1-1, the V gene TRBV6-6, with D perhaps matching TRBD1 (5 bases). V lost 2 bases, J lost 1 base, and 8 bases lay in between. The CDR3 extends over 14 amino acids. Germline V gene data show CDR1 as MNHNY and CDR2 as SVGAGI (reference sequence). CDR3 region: CASSYRGGNTEAFF. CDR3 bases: TGTGCCAGCAGTTACAGGGGTGGGAACACTGAAGCTTTCTTT.

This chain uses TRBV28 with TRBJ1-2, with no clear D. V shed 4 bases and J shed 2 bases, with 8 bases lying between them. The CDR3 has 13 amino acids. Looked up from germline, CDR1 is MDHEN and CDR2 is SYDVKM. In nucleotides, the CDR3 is TGTGCCAGCAGTTCCGCGGGGAACTATGGCTACACCTTC. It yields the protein CASSSAGNYGYTF.

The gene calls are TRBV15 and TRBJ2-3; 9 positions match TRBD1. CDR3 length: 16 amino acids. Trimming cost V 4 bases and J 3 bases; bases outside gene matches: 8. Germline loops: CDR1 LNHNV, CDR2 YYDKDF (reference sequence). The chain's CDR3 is CATSTRTGARTDTQYF. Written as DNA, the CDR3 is TGTGCCACCAGCACCCGGACAGGGGCACGTACAGATACGCAGTATTTT.

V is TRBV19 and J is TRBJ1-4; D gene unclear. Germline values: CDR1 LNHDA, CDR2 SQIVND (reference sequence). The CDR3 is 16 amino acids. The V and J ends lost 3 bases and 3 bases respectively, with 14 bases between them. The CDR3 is CASSMGVGPANEKLFF. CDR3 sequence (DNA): TGTGCCAGTAGTATGGGCGTAGGTCCGGCTAATGAAAAACTGTTTTTT.

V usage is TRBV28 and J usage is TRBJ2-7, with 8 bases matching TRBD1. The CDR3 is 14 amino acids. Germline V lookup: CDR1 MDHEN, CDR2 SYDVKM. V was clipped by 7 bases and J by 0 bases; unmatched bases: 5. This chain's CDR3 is CASTPGTGSYEQYF. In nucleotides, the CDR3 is TGTGCCAGCACACCCGGGACAGGCTCCTACGAGCAGTACTTC. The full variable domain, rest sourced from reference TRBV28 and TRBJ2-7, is DVKVTQSSRYLVKRTGEKVFLECVQDMDHENMFWYRQDPGLGLRLIYFSYDVKMKEKGDIPEGYSVSREKKERFSLILESASTNQTSMYLCASTPGTGSYEQYFGPGTRLTVT.

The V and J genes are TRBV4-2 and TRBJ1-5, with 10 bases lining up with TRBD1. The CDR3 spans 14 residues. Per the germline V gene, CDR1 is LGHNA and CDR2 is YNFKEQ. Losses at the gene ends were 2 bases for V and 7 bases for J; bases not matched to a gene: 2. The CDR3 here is CASSQRDRGQPQHF. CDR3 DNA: TGTGCCAGCAGCCAACGGGACAGGGGACAGCCCCAGCATTTT.

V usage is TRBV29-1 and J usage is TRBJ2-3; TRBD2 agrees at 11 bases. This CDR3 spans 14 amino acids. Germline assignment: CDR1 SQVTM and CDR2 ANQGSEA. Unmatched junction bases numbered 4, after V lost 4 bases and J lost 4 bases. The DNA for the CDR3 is TGCAGCGTTGCCACTAGCGGGAGTCCAGATACGCAGTATTTT. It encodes CSVATSGSPDTQYF.